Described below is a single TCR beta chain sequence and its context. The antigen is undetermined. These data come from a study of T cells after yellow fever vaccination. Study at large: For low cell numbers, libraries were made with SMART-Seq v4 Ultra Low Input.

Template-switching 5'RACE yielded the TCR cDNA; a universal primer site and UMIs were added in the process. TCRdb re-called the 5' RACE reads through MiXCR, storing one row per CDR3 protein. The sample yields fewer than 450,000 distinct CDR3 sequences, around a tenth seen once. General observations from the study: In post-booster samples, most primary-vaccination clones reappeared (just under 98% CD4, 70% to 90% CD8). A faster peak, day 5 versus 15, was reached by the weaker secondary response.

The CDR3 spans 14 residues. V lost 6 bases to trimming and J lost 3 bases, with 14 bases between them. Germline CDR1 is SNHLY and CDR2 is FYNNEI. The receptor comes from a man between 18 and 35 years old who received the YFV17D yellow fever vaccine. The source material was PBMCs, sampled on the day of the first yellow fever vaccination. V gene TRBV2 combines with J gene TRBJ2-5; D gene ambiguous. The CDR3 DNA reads TGTGCCAGCAGCCAAAATGGAGTTGAAGAGACCCAGTACTTC. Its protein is CASSQNGVEETQYF.